This TCR beta chain was identified during a study of radiation and T cells in renal cell carcinoma. The overall study: Nephrectomy followed 15 Gy stereotactic body radiation by 4 weeks.

The time point: blood 2 weeks post-SBRT. As for treatment: 15 Gy SBRT to primary tumor, nephrectomy 4 weeks later. Radiation-treated patients gave blood at baseline, week 2 and week 4. The patient's renal cell carcinoma had clear cell pathology. Study-level findings and limits: From baseline, blood top tumor clonotypes peaked at 2 weeks post-radiation.

Comment on this clone: Its cognate antigen is unknown.

The table came from immunoSEQ multiplex PCR; TCRdb's copy has only in-frame clones and leaves some out. The repertoire holds more than 95,000 clones, with 81% as singletons. This sequence originates from a man aged 45-65 years with renal cell carcinoma. Specimen: blood, collected from a patient whose treatment included radiotherapy and nephrectomy.

The CDR3 nucleotides read TGTGCCAGTAGTCCCAGCGGTTCCTACAATGAGCAGTTCTTC. Its protein is CASSPSGSYNEQFF. V gene TRBV19 combines with J gene TRBJ2-1; tentative D call: TRBD2 (5 bases). V gave up 5 bases and J gave up 1 base, with 9 bases separating them. This CDR3 spans 14 amino acids. Germline CDR1 reads LNHDA; CDR2 reads SQIVND (reference sequence).